The 4 T cell receptor beta chains below come from one sample, sequenced in a study of blood T cell repertoires in COVID-19. Sequencing used immunoSEQ multiplex PCR; TCRdb keeps in-frame clones, though not all of them. The sample lists roughly 230,000 clones, around 84% occurring once. The sequenced sample consisted of PBMCs or T cells enriched from blood (not recorded which). These receptors originate from a woman between 50 and 59 years old who had been exposed to COVID-19.

CDR3 coding DNA: TGTGCCAGCAGCTTAGCGAGGGAATATGGCTACACCTTC. Its protein is CASSLAREYGYTF. The chain links TRBV7-2 to TRBJ1-2, with unresolved D. Trimming stripped 0 bases from V and 5 bases from J, with 7 bases between. This CDR3 region has 13 residues. Per the germline V gene, CDR1 is SGHTA and CDR2 is FQGNSA.

This clone occurred a few times. Other DNA sequences in the same sample also yield this CDR3. The chain recombines TRBV19 with TRBJ1-2; D possibly corresponds to TRBD1 (6 bases). With 6 bases removed from V and 7 bases from J, the gap between germline ends came to 9 bases. Germline V lookup: CDR1 LNHDA, CDR2 SQIVND (reference sequence). CDR3 length: 11 residues. The CDR3 here is CASSRGGGYTF. The CDR3 DNA sequence: TGTGCCAGTAGCCGAGGGGGTGGCTACACCTTC.

On this clone: The identical CDR3 is also encoded by other nucleotide sequences in the sample. This CDR3 is CASSPGRLNTEAFF. The DNA for the CDR3 is TGTGCCAGCTCACCAGGCAGGCTGAACACTGAAGCTTTCTTT. V and J are TRBV18 and TRBJ1-1; the D is unclear. Germline assignment: CDR1 KGHSH and CDR2 LQKENI. Trimming took off 2 bases at V and 0 bases at J, with 7 bases between the two ends. The CDR3 consists of 14 residues.

This sequence joins TRBV18 and TRBJ1-1; 8 nucleotides agree with TRBD1. This CDR3 has 14 amino acids. V shed 4 bases, J shed 2 bases, and the junction held 3 bases outside the gene matches. The germline CDR1 and CDR2 sequences are KGHSH and LQKENI. The CDR3 DNA sequence: TGTGCCAGCTCACGGGACAGGACCAACACTGAAGCTTTCTTT. It encodes CASSRDRTNTEAFF. The full variable domain, completed using reference TRBV18 and TRBJ1-1, is NAGVMQNPRHLVRRRGQEARLRCSPMKGHSHVYWYRQLPEEGLKFMVYLQKENIIDESGMPKERFSAEFPKEGPSILRIQQVVRGDSAAYFCASSRDRTNTEAFFGQGTRLTVV.